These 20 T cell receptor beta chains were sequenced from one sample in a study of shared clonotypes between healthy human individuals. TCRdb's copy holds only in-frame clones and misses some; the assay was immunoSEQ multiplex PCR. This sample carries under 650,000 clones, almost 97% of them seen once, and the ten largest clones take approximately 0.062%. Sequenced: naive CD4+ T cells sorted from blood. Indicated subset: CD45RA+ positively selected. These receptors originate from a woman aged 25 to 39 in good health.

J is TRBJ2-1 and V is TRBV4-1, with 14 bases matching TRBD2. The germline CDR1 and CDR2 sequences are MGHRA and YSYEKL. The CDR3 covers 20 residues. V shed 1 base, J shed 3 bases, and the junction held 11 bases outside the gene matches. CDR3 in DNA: TGCGCCAGCAGCCAAGTAGTTAGGACTAGCGGGAGGTCACTCTACAATGAGCAGTTCTTC. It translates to CASSQVVRTSGRSLYNEQFF.

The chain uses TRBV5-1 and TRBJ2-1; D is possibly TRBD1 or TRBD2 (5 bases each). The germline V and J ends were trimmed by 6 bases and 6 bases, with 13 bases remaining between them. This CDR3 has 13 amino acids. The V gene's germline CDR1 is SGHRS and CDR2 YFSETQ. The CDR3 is CASNPGTANEQFF. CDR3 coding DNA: TGCGCCAGCAACCCTGGGACCGCCAATGAGCAGTTCTTC.

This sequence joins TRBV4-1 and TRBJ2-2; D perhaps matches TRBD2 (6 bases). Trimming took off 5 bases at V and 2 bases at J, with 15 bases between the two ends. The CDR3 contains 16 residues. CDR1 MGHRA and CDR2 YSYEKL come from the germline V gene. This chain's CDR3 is CASSWNIAVNTGELFF. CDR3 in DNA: TGCGCCAGCAGCTGGAATATAGCGGTTAACACCGGGGAGCTGTTTTTT.

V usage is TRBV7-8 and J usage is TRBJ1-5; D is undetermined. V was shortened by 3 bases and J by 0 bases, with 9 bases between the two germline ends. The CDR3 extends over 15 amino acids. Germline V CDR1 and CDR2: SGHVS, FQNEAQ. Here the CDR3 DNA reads TGTGCCAGCAGCTTTGCCGGGAATAGCAATCAGCCCCAGCATTTT. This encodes CASSFAGNSNQPQHF.

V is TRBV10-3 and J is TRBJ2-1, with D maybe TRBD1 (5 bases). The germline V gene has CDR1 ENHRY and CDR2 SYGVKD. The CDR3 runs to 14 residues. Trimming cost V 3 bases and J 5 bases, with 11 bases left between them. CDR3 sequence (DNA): TGTGCCATCAGTGACAGGGCAAGTCACAATGAGCAGTTCTTC. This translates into CAISDRASHNEQFF.

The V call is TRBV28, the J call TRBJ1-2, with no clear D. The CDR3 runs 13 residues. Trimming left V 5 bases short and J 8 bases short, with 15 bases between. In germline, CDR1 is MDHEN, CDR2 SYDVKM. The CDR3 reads CASSPAAVGGYTF. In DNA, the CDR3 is TGTGCCAGCAGTCCCGCGGCTGTAGGCGGCTACACCTTC.

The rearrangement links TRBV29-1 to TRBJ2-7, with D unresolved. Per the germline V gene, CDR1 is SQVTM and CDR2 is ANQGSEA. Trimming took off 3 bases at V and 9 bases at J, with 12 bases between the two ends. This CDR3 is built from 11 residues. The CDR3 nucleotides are TGCAGCGTTGACGGCCTCCTCGGGCAGTACTTC. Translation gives CSVDGLLGQYF.

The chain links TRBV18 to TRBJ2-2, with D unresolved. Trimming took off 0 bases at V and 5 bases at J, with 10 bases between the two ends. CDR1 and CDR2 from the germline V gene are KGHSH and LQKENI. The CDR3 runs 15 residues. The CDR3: CASSPPNPATGELFF. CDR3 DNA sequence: TGTGCCAGCTCACCACCAAATCCCGCTACCGGGGAGCTGTTTTTT.

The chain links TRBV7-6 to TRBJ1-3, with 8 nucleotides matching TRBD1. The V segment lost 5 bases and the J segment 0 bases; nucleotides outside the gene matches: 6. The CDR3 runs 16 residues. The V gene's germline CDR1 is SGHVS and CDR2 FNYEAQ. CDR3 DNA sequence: TGTGCCAGCAGCAAAAGACAGGGGAGCTCTGGAAACACCATATATTTT. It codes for CASSKRQGSSGNTIYF.

CDR3 coding DNA: TGTGCCAGCACCAAGGCGGGGGGGAGGTTCCAAGATACGCAGTATTTT. It yields the protein CASTKAGGRFQDTQYF. The chain joins TRBV28 to TRBJ2-3; 9 nucleotides line up with TRBD2. The CDR3 length is 16 residues. CDR1 and CDR2 from the germline V gene are MDHEN and SYDVKM. The junction had 13 bases not matched to a gene; V was cut back by 7 bases and J by 5 bases.

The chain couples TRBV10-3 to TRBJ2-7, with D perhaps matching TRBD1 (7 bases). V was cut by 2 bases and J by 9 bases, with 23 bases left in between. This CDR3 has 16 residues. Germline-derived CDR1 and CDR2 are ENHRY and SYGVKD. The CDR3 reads CAISERGMRDSPLQYF. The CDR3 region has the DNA TGTGCCATCAGTGAGCGGGGGATGAGGGACAGCCCCTTGCAGTACTTC.

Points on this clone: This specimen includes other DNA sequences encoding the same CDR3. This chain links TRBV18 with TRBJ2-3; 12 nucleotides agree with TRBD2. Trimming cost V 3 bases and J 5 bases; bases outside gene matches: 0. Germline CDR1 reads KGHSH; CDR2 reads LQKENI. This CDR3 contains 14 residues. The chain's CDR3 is CASSPGLAGDTQYF. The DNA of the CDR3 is TGTGCCAGCTCACCGGGACTAGCGGGAGATACGCAGTATTTT.

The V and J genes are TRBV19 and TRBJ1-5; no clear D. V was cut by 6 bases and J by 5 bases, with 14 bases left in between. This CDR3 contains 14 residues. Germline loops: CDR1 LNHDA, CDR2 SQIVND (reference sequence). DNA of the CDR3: TGTGCCAGTAGAGAGTTGGACCGAGATCAGCCCCAGCATTTT. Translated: CASRELDRDQPQHF.

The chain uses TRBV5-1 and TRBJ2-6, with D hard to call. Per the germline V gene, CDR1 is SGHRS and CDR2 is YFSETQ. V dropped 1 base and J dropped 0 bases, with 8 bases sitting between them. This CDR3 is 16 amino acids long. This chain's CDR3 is CASSLMRFSGANVLTF. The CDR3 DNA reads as TGCGCCAGCAGCTTGATGAGGTTCTCTGGGGCCAACGTCCTGACTTTC. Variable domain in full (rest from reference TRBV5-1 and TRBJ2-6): KAGVTQTPRYLIKTRGQQVTLSCSPISGHRSVSWYQQTPGQGLQFLFEYFSETQRNKGNFPGRFSGRQFSNSRSEMNVSTLELGDSALYLCASSLMRFSGANVLTFGAGSRLTVL.

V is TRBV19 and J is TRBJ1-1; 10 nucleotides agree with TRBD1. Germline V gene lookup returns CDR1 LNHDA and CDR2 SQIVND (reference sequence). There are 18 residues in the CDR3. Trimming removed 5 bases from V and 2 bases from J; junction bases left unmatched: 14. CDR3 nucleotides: TGTGCCAGTAGTCCGCCGGGACAGGGGCCTCCCTTCAACACTGAAGCTTTCTTT. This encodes CASSPPGQGPPFNTEAFF.

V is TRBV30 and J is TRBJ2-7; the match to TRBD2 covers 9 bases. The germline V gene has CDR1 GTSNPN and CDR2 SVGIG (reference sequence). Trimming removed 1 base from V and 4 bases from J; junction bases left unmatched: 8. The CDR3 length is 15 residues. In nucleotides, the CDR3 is TGTGCCTGGAGTGCTAAAATAGCGGGGGATTACGAGCAGTACTTC. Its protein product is CAWSAKIAGDYEQYF.

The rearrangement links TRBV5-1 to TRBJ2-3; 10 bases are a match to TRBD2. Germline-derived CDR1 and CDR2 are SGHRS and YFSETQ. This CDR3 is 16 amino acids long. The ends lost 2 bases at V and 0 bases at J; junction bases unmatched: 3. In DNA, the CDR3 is TGCGCCAGCAGCTTAGCGGGAGGGATCAGCACAGATACGCAGTATTTT. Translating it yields CASSLAGGISTDTQYF.

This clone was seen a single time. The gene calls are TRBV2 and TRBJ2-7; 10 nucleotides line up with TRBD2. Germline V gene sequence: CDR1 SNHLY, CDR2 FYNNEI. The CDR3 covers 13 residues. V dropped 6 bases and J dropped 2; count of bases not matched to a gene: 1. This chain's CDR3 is CASRTSGAYEQYF. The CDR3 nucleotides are TGTGCCAGCAGAACTAGCGGGGCCTACGAGCAGTACTTC.

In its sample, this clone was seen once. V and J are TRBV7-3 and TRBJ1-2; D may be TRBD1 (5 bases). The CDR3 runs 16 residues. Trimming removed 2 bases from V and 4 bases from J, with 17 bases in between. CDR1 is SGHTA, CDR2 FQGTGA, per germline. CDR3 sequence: CASSLGAPGAPYGYTF. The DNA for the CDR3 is TGTGCCAGCAGCTTAGGGGCTCCGGGTGCCCCCTATGGCTACACCTTC.

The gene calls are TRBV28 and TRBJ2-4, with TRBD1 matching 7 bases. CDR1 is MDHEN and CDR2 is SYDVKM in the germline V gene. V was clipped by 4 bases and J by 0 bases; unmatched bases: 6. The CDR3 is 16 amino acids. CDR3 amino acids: CASSSWTGRAKNIQYF. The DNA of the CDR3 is TGTGCCAGCAGTTCCTGGACAGGCCGAGCCAAAAACATTCAGTACTTC.